The rows below give T cell receptor beta chains drawn from one sample of a study of cytomegalovirus exposure and HLA in healthy donors. Profiling relied on immunoSEQ multiplex PCR, and the TCRdb table lists in-frame clones only, not all of them. Among fewer than 140,000 clones listed, about 64% were seen once. Sequenced: PBMCs. Every receptor here comes from a female donor in good health and CMV-seronegative. CDR3s leave out the opening cysteine and the closing phenylalanine or tryptophan.

TRBV29-1 SVCQGGANTEAF
TRBV10-2 ASRDGGLSGNTIY
TRBV12-2 ASRLALIAGDYNEQF
TRBV9 ASSVGDSGAQETQY
TRBV5-1 ASREGGSVSDTQY
TRBV5-1 ASSLYSGRSSYNEQF
TRBV10-3 AISEGQHSGNTIY
TRBV7-9 ASSATGTGGREQY
TRBV7-3 ASSLKGRDTQY
TRBV15 ATSRAPGEGYT
TRBV5-1 ASSLVGQSYEQY
TRBV19 GAGAPGYT
TRBV5-1 ASKGGSNNEQF
TRBV19 ASSIGGRAHEQF
TRBV19 ASNPAGFNEQF
TRBV27 ASSETSPGELF